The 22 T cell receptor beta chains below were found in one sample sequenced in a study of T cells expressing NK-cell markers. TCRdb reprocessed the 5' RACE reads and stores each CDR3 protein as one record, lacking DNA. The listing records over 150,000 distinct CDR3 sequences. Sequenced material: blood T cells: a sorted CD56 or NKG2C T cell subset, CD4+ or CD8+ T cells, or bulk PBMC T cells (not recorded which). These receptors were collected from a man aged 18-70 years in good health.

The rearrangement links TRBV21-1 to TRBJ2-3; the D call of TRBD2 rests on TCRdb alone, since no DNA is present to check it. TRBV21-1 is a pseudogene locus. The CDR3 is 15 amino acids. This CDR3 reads CASSKTSGSTDTQYF.

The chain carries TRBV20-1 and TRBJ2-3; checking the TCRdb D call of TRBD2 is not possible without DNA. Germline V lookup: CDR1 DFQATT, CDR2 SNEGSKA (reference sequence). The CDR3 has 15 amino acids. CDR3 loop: CSADWFSGTSGTQYF.

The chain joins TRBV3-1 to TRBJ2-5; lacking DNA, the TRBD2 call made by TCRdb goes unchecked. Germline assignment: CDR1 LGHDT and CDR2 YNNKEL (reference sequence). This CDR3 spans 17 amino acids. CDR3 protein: CASSQAFEGLATETQYF.

The CDR3 region is CASSITWAAAYGYTF. The chain couples TRBV12-3 or TRBV12-4 to TRBJ1-2. The CDR3 is made up of 15 amino acids.

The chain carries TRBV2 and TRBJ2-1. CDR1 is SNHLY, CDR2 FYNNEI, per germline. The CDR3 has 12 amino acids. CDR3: CASSSLGGEQFF.

CDR3 in amino acids: CASSLGRTTSYNEQFF. The chain is built from TRBV5-5 and TRBJ2-1. CDR1 and CDR2 (germline): SGHKS, YYEKEE (reference sequence). The CDR3 is 16 amino acids. Variable domain in full (rest from reference TRBV5-5 and TRBJ2-1): DAGVTQSPTHLIKTRGQQVTLRCSPISGHKSVSWYQQVLGQGPQFIFQYYEKEERGRGNFPDRFSARQFPNYSSELNVNALLLGDSALYLCASSLGRTTSYNEQFFGPGTRLTVL.

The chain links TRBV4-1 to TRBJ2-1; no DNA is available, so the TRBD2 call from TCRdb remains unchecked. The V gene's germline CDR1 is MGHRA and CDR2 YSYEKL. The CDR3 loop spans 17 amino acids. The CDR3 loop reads CASSQPGTSFTYNEQFF.

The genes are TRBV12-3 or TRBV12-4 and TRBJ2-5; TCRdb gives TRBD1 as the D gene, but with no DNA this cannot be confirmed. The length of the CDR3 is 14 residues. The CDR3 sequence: CASSRWTGQETQYF.

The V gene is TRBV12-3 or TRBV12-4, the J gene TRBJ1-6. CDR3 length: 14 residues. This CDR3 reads CASSFSGNNSPLHF.

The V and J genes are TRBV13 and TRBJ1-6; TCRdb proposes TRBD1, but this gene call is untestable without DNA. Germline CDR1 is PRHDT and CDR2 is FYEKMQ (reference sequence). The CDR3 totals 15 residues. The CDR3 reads CASSYSSGGNSPLHF.

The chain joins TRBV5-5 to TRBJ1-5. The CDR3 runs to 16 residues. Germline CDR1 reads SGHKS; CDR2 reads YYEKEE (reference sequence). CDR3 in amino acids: CASSYALGSGNQPQHF.

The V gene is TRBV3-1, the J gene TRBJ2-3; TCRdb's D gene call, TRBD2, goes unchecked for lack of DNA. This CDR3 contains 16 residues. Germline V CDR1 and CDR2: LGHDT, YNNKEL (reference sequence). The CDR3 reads CASSQPSGSSADTQYF.

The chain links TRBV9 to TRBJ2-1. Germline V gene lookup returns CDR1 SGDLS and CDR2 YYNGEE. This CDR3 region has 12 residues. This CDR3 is CASSMGGDEQFF.

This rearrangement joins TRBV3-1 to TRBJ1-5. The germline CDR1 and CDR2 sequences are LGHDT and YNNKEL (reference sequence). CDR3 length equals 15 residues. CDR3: CASSQDHVQNQPQHF.

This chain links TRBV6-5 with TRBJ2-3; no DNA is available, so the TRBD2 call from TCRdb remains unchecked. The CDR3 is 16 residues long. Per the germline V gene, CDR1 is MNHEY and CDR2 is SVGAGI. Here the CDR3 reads CASSYSLGGSADTQYF.

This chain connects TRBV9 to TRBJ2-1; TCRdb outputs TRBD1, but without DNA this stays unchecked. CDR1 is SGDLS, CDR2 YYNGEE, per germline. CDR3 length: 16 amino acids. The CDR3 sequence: CASSVSRGEIYNEQFF. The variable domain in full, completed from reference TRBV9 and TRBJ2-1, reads DSGVTQTPKHLITATGQRVTLRCSPRSGDLSVYWYQQSLDQGLQFLIQYYNGEERAKGNILERFSAQQFPDLHSELNLSSLELGDSALYFCASSVSRGEIYNEQFFGPGTRLTVL.

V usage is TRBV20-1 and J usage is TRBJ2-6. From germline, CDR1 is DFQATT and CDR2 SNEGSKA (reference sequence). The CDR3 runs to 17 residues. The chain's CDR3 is CSANGPEFASGANVLTF.

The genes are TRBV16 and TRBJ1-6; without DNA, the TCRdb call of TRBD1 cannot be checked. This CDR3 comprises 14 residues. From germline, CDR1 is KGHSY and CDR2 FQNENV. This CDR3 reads CASSQTGVGSPLHF.

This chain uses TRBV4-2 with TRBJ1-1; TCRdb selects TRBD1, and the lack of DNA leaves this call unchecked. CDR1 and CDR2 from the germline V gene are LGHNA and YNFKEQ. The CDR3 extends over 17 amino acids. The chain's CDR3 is CASSQALEGGPNTEAFF.

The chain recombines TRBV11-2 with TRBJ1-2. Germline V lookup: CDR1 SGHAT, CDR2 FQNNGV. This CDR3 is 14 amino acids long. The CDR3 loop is CASSLVGANYGYTF.

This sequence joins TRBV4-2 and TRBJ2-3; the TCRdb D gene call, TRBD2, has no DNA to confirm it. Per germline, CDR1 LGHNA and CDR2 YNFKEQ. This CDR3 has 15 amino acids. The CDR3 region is CASSLSGGYEDTQYF.

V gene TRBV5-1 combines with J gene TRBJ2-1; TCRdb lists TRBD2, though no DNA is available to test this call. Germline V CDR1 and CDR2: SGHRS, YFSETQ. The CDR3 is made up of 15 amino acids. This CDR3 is CASSFSSGGVNEQFF.